A single sample is the source of the 32 T cell receptor beta chains below, sequenced in a study of cytomegalovirus exposure and HLA in healthy donors. The repertoire was sequenced with immunoSEQ multiplex PCR; TCRdb's copy has only in-frame clones and lacks some. Seen here are tens of thousands of clones, 80% to 95% observed once, and the top ten hold over 3%. The sequencing sample was made of PBMCs. The receptor source for this set is a man aged 18 to 30 in good health and CMV-seronegative.

This sequence joins TRBV7-9 and TRBJ2-3; D is ambiguous. V lost 6 bases and J lost 7, with 8 bases in between. The CDR3 length is 11 residues. Germline-derived CDR1 and CDR2 are SEHNR and FQNEAQ (reference sequence). Written as DNA, the CDR3 is TGTGCCAGCAGTCCTAGTAATACGCAGTATTTT. Protein sequence: CASSPSNTQYF.

This chain joins TRBV19 and TRBJ2-5; D may be TRBD1 (6 bases). Germline-derived CDR1 and CDR2 are LNHDA and SQIVND (reference sequence). The CDR3 extends over 20 amino acids. Trimming pared 0 bases from V and 4 bases from J, leaving 27 bases between. The CDR3 here is CASSIDGWGQKYRGGETQYF. The CDR3, as DNA: TGTGCCAGTAGTATAGACGGCTGGGGGCAAAAGTATAGAGGTGGAGAGACCCAGTACTTC.

The sample holds one count of this clone. The sample holds other DNA sequences that translate to the same CDR3. The chain combines TRBV5-1 with TRBJ2-1, with a weak D call TRBD1 (5 bases). The germline V gene has CDR1 SGHRS and CDR2 YFSETQ. The CDR3 is 15 amino acids. The V and J ends lost 0 bases and 4 bases respectively, with 11 bases between them. CDR3 loop: CASSLEGAPYNEQFF. The DNA for the CDR3 is TGCGCCAGCAGCTTGGAAGGGGCCCCATACAATGAGCAGTTCTTC.

The chain is built from TRBV2 and TRBJ2-1, with TRBD2 matching over 9 bases. CDR3 length equals 15 residues. Germline V gives CDR1 SNHLY, CDR2 FYNNEI. The V segment lost 3 bases and the J segment 9 bases; nucleotides outside the gene matches: 9. CDR3 protein: CASSEVGGRAGEQFF. CDR3 in DNA: TGTGCCAGCAGTGAGGTCGGCGGGAGGGCCGGTGAGCAGTTCTTC.

The chain combines TRBV25-1 with TRBJ1-1, with 8 bases that match TRBD1. The CDR3 runs to 15 residues. Germline V lookup: CDR1 MGHDK, CDR2 SYGVNS. V gave up 3 bases and J gave up 1 base; unmatched junction bases: 4. The CDR3: CASSEYGTGNTEAFF. CDR3 DNA sequence: TGTGCCAGCAGTGAGTACGGGACAGGGAACACTGAAGCTTTCTTT.

The table lists this clone with a few counts. The chain is built from TRBV6-1 and TRBJ2-7; D perhaps matches TRBD1 (6 bases). The CDR3 has 12 amino acids. V lost 8 bases and J 0 bases, leaving 8 bases between the germline ends. Germline V CDR1 and CDR2: MNHNS, SASEGT. CDR3 residues: CASDRSSYEQYF. The CDR3 nucleotides are TGTGCCAGCGACAGGAGCTCCTACGAGCAGTACTTC.

This clone was detected once. This sequence joins TRBV6-1 and TRBJ2-1; maybe TRBD2 (5 bases). Germline V gene lookup returns CDR1 MNHNS and CDR2 SASEGT. The CDR3 totals 13 residues. V was shortened by 1 base and J by 4 bases, with 5 bases between the two germline ends. The CDR3 bases are TGTGCCAGCAGTGAAGGGACTTACAATGAGCAGTTCTTC. Its protein product is CASSEGTYNEQFF.

This clone was counted a single time. V gene TRBV9 combines with J gene TRBJ2-1; D unclear. The CDR3 length is 13 residues. Trimming took off 2 bases at V and 6 bases at J, with 9 bases between the two ends. From germline, CDR1 is SGDLS and CDR2 YYNGEE. In DNA form, the CDR3 reads TGTGCCAGCAGCGTTGACCAGCGCAATGAGCAGTTCTTC. Its protein product is CASSVDQRNEQFF. Complete variable domain (other parts from reference TRBV9 and TRBJ2-1): DSGVTQTPKHLITATGQRVTLRCSPRSGDLSVYWYQQSLDQGLQFLIQYYNGEERAKGNILERFSAQQFPDLHSELNLSSLELGDSALYFCASSVDQRNEQFFGPGTRLTVL.

The chain carries TRBV18 and TRBJ1-5; no definite D call. The CDR3 runs 13 residues. V was clipped by 5 bases and J by 0 bases, with 5 bases between them. From germline, CDR1 is KGHSH and CDR2 LQKENI. The CDR3 DNA reads TGTGCCAGCTCAAACAGTAGCAATCAGCCCCAGCATTTT. It yields the protein CASSNSSNQPQHF. Full variable domain (missing parts from reference TRBV18 and TRBJ1-5): NAGVMQNPRHLVRRRGQEARLRCSPMKGHSHVYWYRQLPEEGLKFMVYLQKENIIDESGMPKERFSAEFPKEGPSILRIQQVVRGDSAAYFCASSNSSNQPQHFGDGTRLSIL.

V and J are TRBV7-9 and TRBJ2-1, with 8 bases aligning to TRBD2. This CDR3 has 18 residues. Germline CDR1 and CDR2: SEHNR and FQNEAQ (reference sequence). Trimming took 1 base from V and 0 from J; bases not matched to a gene: 8. The chain's CDR3 is CASSLGTSIFSSYNEQFF. CDR3 coding DNA: TGTGCCAGCAGCTTAGGGACTAGCATTTTCAGCTCCTACAATGAGCAGTTCTTC.

J is TRBJ2-3 and V is TRBV7-2, with D unresolved. The CDR3 runs to 14 residues. Trimming stripped 1 base from V and 0 bases from J, with 5 bases between. Germline assignment: CDR1 SGHTA and CDR2 FQGNSA. Written as DNA, the CDR3 is TGTGCCAGCAGCTTAGAGCCGAGCACAGATACGCAGTATTTT. It codes for CASSLEPSTDTQYF.

The CDR3 bases are TGTGCCAGCAGCTCACAACAGGGAAACTCCTACGAGCAGTACTTC. Translating gives CASSSQQGNSYEQYF. The V and J genes are TRBV5-4 and TRBJ2-7, with D perhaps matching TRBD1 (6 bases). The CDR3 contains 15 residues. V lost 3 bases and J 0 bases, leaving 13 bases between the germline ends. Germline V CDR1 and CDR2: SGHNT, YYREEE (reference sequence).

CDR3 sequence: CASRTQGGSYEQYF. The CDR3 DNA is TGTGCCAGCAGAACACAGGGGGGGAGCTACGAGCAGTACTTC. The chain joins TRBV5-6 to TRBJ2-7; possibly TRBD1 for D (8 bases). The germline gives CDR1 SGHDT, CDR2 YYEEEE. The CDR3 runs 14 residues. Trimming took off 5 bases at V and 3 bases at J, with 15 bases between the two ends. The variable domain in full, with the rest retrieved from reference TRBV5-6 and TRBJ2-7, is DAGVTQSPTHLIKTRGQQVTLRCSPKSGHDTVSWYQQALGQGPQFIFQYYEEEERQRGNFPDRFSGHQFPNYSSELNVNALLLGDSALYLCASRTQGGSYEQYFGPGTRLTVT.

V and J are TRBV28 and TRBJ2-3; 7 bases match TRBD2. There are 14 residues in the CDR3. V shed 8 bases and J 0 bases; nucleotides not matched to a gene: 5. Looked up from germline, CDR1 is MDHEN and CDR2 is SYDVKM. The chain's CDR3 is CASHVSGSTDTQYF. DNA of the CDR3: TGTGCCAGCCACGTTAGCGGGAGCACAGATACGCAGTATTTT.

The V and J genes are TRBV6-1 and TRBJ1-1; 9 nucleotides agree with TRBD1. Trimming took 6 bases from V and 0 from J; bases not matched to a gene: 2. Germline CDR1 is MNHNS and CDR2 is SASEGT. The CDR3 consists of 14 residues. DNA for the CDR3: TGTGCCAGCAGGGGGACAGGGCTGAACACTGAAGCTTTCTTT. Its protein product is CASRGTGLNTEAFF.

The chain has TRBV5-1 and TRBJ2-4, with 11 nucleotides matching TRBD2. Germline V CDR1 and CDR2: SGHRS, YFSETQ. V lost 4 bases and J lost 8; bases outside the gene matches: 8. The CDR3 contains 15 residues. CDR3 nucleotides: TGCGCCAGCAGCGAGGTCACTAGCGGGAGAGACATTCAGTACTTC. This sequence encodes CASSEVTSGRDIQYF.

The chain is built from TRBV30 and TRBJ1-2; D is perhaps TRBD1 (5 bases). Trimming took 3 bases from V and 2 from J, leaving 10 bases between them. The CDR3 covers 13 residues. CDR1 and CDR2 (germline): GTSNPN, SVGIG (reference sequence). The CDR3 DNA sequence: TGTGCCTGGAGGAGTCAGGGAAACTATGGCTACACCTTC. Translation: CAWRSQGNYGYTF.

This chain joins TRBV5-6 and TRBJ2-3; tentative D call: TRBD2 (6 bases). V lost 1 base to trimming and J lost 3 bases, with 12 bases between them. Germline lookup yields CDR1 SGHDT and CDR2 YYEEEE. The CDR3 has 15 amino acids. This chain's CDR3 is CASSLFSSGTDTQYF. Here the CDR3 DNA reads TGTGCCAGCAGCTTGTTCTCAAGCGGGACAGATACGCAGTATTTT.

This chain connects TRBV5-1 to TRBJ2-3; no firm D call. The germline V and J ends were trimmed by 0 bases and 0 bases, with 8 bases remaining between them. Germline CDR1 SGHRS, CDR2 YFSETQ. The CDR3 extends over 15 amino acids. CDR3 amino acids: CASSLGPPSTDTQYF. DNA of the CDR3: TGCGCCAGCAGCTTGGGGCCTCCCAGCACAGATACGCAGTATTTT. Full variable domain (missing parts from reference TRBV5-1 and TRBJ2-3): KAGVTQTPRYLIKTRGQQVTLSCSPISGHRSVSWYQQTPGQGLQFLFEYFSETQRNKGNFPGRFSGRQFSNSRSEMNVSTLELGDSALYLCASSLGPPSTDTQYFGPGTRLTVL.

In DNA, the CDR3 is TGTGCCAGCAAGGGATTAGCGGGAGGGCGGACCGGGGAGCTGTTTTTT. Amino acid sequence: CASKGLAGGRTGELFF. The chain joins TRBV11-2 to TRBJ2-2, with 11 nucleotides matching TRBD2. Losses at the gene ends were 7 bases for V and 5 bases for J; bases not matched to a gene: 9. The CDR3 spans 16 residues. Germline V gene sequence: CDR1 SGHAT, CDR2 FQNNGV.

V usage is TRBV6-1 and J usage is TRBJ2-1, with TRBD2 matching over 7 bases. The germline CDR1 and CDR2 sequences are MNHNS and SASEGT. CDR3 length equals 15 residues. The ends lost 5 bases at V and 7 bases at J; junction bases unmatched: 11. The CDR3 sequence: CASSKKGLAENEQFF. CDR3 sequence (DNA): TGTGCCAGCAGTAAAAAGGGCCTAGCGGAGAATGAGCAGTTCTTC.

This clone is a singleton in its sample. The chain links TRBV30 to TRBJ2-5; 7 bases match TRBD2. The length of the CDR3 is 13 residues. V gave up 2 bases and J gave up 3 bases; unmatched junction bases: 3. CDR1 and CDR2 (germline): GTSNPN, SVGIG (reference sequence). Here the CDR3 DNA reads TGTGCCTGGAGTTCAGGGAGGGAAGAGACCCAGTACTTC. This encodes CAWSSGREETQYF.

This clone turned up a few times. V gene TRBV29-1 combines with J gene TRBJ2-7, with D maybe TRBD1 (6 bases). The CDR3 is 13 residues long. Germline lookup yields CDR1 SQVTM and CDR2 ANQGSEA. V dropped 3 bases and J dropped 5 bases, with 14 bases sitting between them. In nucleotides, the CDR3 is TGCAGCGTTGAGGCAGGGGTCGGGAACGAGCAGTACTTC. Encoded protein: CSVEAGVGNEQYF.

The gene calls are TRBV11-1 and TRBJ2-7; 10 bases map to TRBD1. Germline V gene lookup returns CDR1 SGHAT and CDR2 FQDESV (reference sequence). Germline trimming cut 0 bases from V and 6 bases from J; bases unmatched to any gene: 8. The CDR3 extends over 16 amino acids. This CDR3 is CASSLAGQGVRREQYF. The CDR3 DNA follows: TGTGCCAGCAGCTTAGCCGGACAGGGGGTACGGCGCGAGCAGTACTTC. Looking up the rest from reference TRBV11-1 and TRBJ2-7 gives the full variable domain: EAEVAQSPRYKITEKSQAVAFWCDPISGHATLYWYRQILGQGPELLVQFQDESVVDDSQLPKDRFSAERLKGVDSTLKIQPAELGDSAMYLCASSLAGQGVRREQYFGPGTRLTVT.

The chain's CDR3 is CASRTGGANYGYTF. The DNA for the CDR3 is TGTGCCAGCAGAACAGGGGGAGCTAACTATGGCTACACCTTC. This chain uses TRBV28 with TRBJ1-2; the match to TRBD1 covers 8 bases. The V gene end was trimmed by 6 bases and the J gene end by 0 bases; junction bases not matched to a gene: 3. The CDR3 sequence is 14 residues long. Germline V CDR1 and CDR2: MDHEN, SYDVKM.

This chain uses TRBV28 with TRBJ2-7, with 7 bases matching TRBD1. The ends lost 4 bases at V and 4 bases at J; junction bases unmatched: 4. CDR1 MDHEN and CDR2 SYDVKM come from the germline V gene. The CDR3 loop spans 13 amino acids. The CDR3 sequence: CASSSTGLYEQYF. In DNA form, the CDR3 reads TGTGCCAGCAGTTCGACAGGGCTGTACGAGCAGTACTTC.

This clone occurred a few times. CDR3 in amino acids: CASSYERNTEAFF. Written as DNA, the CDR3 is TGTGCCAGCAGTTATGAGAGGAACACTGAAGCTTTCTTT. V usage is TRBV6-6 and J usage is TRBJ1-1; D uncertain. Germline lookup yields CDR1 MNHNY and CDR2 SVGAGI (reference sequence). This CDR3 is 13 amino acids long. Trimming left V 3 bases short and J 1 base short, with 6 bases between.

V gene TRBV28 combines with J gene TRBJ2-7; 8 nucleotides agree with TRBD2. V lost 2 bases and J lost 2; bases outside the gene matches: 2. The germline gives CDR1 MDHEN, CDR2 SYDVKM. The CDR3 covers 14 residues. CDR3 sequence: CASSLTSGPYEQYF. The CDR3 DNA reads as TGTGCCAGCAGTTTAACTAGCGGTCCCTACGAGCAGTACTTC.

The CDR3 spells CASRGQASNTGELFF. The CDR3 region has the DNA TGTGCCAGCAGGGGACAGGCCTCGAACACCGGGGAGCTGTTTTTT. J is TRBJ2-2 and V is TRBV28; TRBD1 aligns across 8 bases. CDR1 and CDR2 from the germline V gene are MDHEN and SYDVKM. This CDR3 is 15 amino acids long. V shed 6 bases, J shed 0 bases, and the junction held 3 bases outside the gene matches.

The sample holds one count of this clone. Here the CDR3 reads CASSVRESSGNTIYF. For the CDR3, the DNA is TGTGCCAGCAGTGTGCGAGAGAGCTCTGGAAACACCATATATTTT. This sequence joins TRBV2 and TRBJ1-3; D is uncertain. CDR3 length: 15 amino acids. CDR1 and CDR2 (germline): SNHLY, FYNNEI. V dropped 4 bases and J dropped 0 bases, with 10 bases sitting between them.

The chain uses TRBV6-5 and TRBJ2-5, with 9 positions matching TRBD1. The CDR3 totals 15 residues. Germline CDR1 MNHEY, CDR2 SVGAGI. J gave up 1 base and V 6 bases, and 6 bases lay outside the gene matches. CDR3 in DNA: TGTGCCAGCAGACCCGGGACAGGGCTCCAAGAGACCCAGTACTTC. The encoded protein is CASRPGTGLQETQYF.

The chain carries TRBV6-1 and TRBJ2-3; 8 bases are shared with TRBD2. V lost 3 bases to trimming and J lost 6 bases; unmatched junction nucleotides: 5. The CDR3 runs 14 residues. The germline V gene encodes CDR1 MNHNS and CDR2 SASEGT. CDR3 in amino acids: CASSDGREVDTQYF. CDR3 bases: TGTGCCAGCAGTGATGGGCGGGAGGTGGATACGCAGTATTTT.